Listed here are 26 T cell receptor beta chains from one sample, sequenced in a study of post-analysis software for immune sequencing data. The TCR beta cDNA libraries contained unique molecular identifiers. From the PCR reads, TCRdb called clonotypes with MiXCR, one entry per CDR3 protein. This table holds 350,000 to 450,000 distinct CDR3 sequences, 39% found once. These receptors' targets are unknown. Whole-study findings and limits: Four or five TRBV segments (TRBV5-6, TRBV5-1 and TRBV20-1 among them) occurred more frequently in patients than in controls.

The sample was blood. All receptors derive from a girl aged 2 to 10 with multiple sclerosis.

The chain combines TRBV5-1 with TRBJ1-1, with D perhaps TRBD1 (5 bases). V gave up 2 bases and J gave up 1 base, with 12 bases separating them. The CDR3 sequence is 15 residues long. CDR1 SGHRS and CDR2 YFSETQ come from the germline V gene. The DNA for the CDR3 is TGCGCCAGCAGCTTATCAGGGCCGGAGAACACTGAAGCTTTCTTT. This sequence encodes CASSLSGPENTEAFF.

This clonotype has more than one count but fewer than ten. This chain connects TRBV20-1 to TRBJ1-2; D uncertain. CDR3 length: 13 amino acids. With 5 bases removed from V and 4 bases from J, the gap between germline ends came to 14 bases. Germline-derived CDR1 and CDR2 are DFQATT and SNEGSKA (reference sequence). The CDR3 reads CSAPVGVGYGYTF. CDR3 DNA sequence: TGCAGTGCTCCAGTCGGGGTTGGCTATGGCTACACCTTC.

This rearrangement joins TRBV20-1 to TRBJ1-2; 7 bases map to TRBD1. Germline loops: CDR1 DFQATT, CDR2 SNEGSKA (reference sequence). The V gene end was trimmed by 3 bases and the J gene end by 0 bases; junction bases not matched to a gene: 1. There are 13 residues in the CDR3. This CDR3 reads CSASGTANYGYTF. The CDR3 DNA is TGCAGTGCTAGTGGGACAGCTAACTATGGCTACACCTTC.

This chain uses TRBV7-2 with TRBJ1-2; 9 nucleotides align to TRBD1. The V segment lost 5 bases and the J segment 8 bases; nucleotides outside the gene matches: 9. CDR1 SGHTA and CDR2 FQGNSA come from the germline V gene. The length of the CDR3 is 14 residues. The CDR3 protein is CASSPRDRAVGYTF. CDR3 coding DNA: TGTGCCAGCAGCCCCCGGGACAGGGCGGTGGGCTACACCTTC.

The chain is built from TRBV6-5 and TRBJ1-1; 8 bases align to TRBD1. Per the germline V gene, CDR1 is MNHEY and CDR2 is SVGAGI. Unmatched junction bases numbered 15, after V lost 5 bases and J lost 10 bases. The CDR3 loop spans 15 amino acids. The CDR3 loop is CASSVGTGRWVGAFF. CDR3 bases: TGTGCCAGCAGTGTCGGGACAGGACGCTGGGTGGGAGCTTTCTTT.

The gene calls are TRBV9 and TRBJ2-3; TRBD2 matches 11 bases. This CDR3 comprises 16 residues. CDR1 and CDR2 (germline): SGDLS, YYNGEE. The V and J ends lost 4 bases and 2 bases, in that order; junction bases with no gene match: 6. The CDR3 is CASSPTSGGPTDTQYF. CDR3 DNA sequence: TGTGCCAGCAGCCCCACTAGCGGGGGCCCCACAGATACGCAGTATTTT.

V gene TRBV6-5 combines with J gene TRBJ1-5, with a tentative D call TRBD1 (6 bases). The V end lost 2 bases, the J end lost 2 bases, and 22 bases lay between the germline ends. CDR1 is MNHEY and CDR2 is SVGAGI in the germline V gene. This CDR3 region has 19 residues. CDR3 sequence: CASSYETGGDILRNQPQHF. CDR3 nucleotides: TGTGCCAGCAGTTACGAGACCGGAGGGGACATCCTTCGCAATCAGCCCCAGCATTTT.

The V gene is TRBV2, the J gene TRBJ2-4; the match to TRBD2 covers 9 bases. The assigned J gene may be wrong: the sequence end matches TRBJ2-7 better. The germline V gene encodes CDR1 SNHLY and CDR2 FYNNEI. There are 13 residues in the CDR3. The chain's CDR3 is CASSSGRYYEQYF. Written as DNA, the CDR3 is TGTGCCAGCAGTAGCGGGAGGTACTACGAGCAGTACTTC.

V is TRBV5-1 and J is TRBJ1-1, with 8 positions matching TRBD1. Germline values: CDR1 SGHRS, CDR2 YFSETQ. This CDR3 comprises 13 residues. V dropped 2 bases and J dropped 8; count of bases not matched to a gene: 5. CDR3 amino acids: CASSFDRGREAFF. The DNA of the CDR3 is TGCGCCAGCAGCTTTGACAGGGGCCGCGAAGCTTTCTTT. The variable domain in full, completed from reference TRBV5-1 and TRBJ1-1, reads KAGVTQTPRYLIKTRGQQVTLSCSPISGHRSVSWYQQTPGQGLQFLFEYFSETQRNKGNFPGRFSGRQFSNSRSEMNVSTLELGDSALYLCASSFDRGREAFFGQGTRLTVV.

This clonotype was observed a handful of times. J is TRBJ2-3 and V is TRBV4-1, with TRBD2 matching 10 bases. Germline assignment: CDR1 MGHRA and CDR2 YSYEKL. This CDR3 is built from 16 residues. V was pared by 4 bases and J by 0 bases, with 4 bases of the junction left unmatched. CDR3 sequence (DNA): TGCGCCAGCAGCCTCCTAGCGGGGGAGAGCACAGATACGCAGTATTTT. Translated, it gives CASSLLAGESTDTQYF.

The chain has TRBV4-1 and TRBJ1-1; no clear D gene. This CDR3 contains 20 residues. Trimming took 4 bases from V and 0 from J, leaving 27 bases between them. Germline V gene data show CDR1 as MGHRA and CDR2 as YSYEKL. The CDR3 coding sequence is TGCGCCAGCAGCCCCCCCCGGCTTGGGGAAGGCGTCAAGTTGAACACTGAAGCTTTCTTT. Translation gives CASSPPRLGEGVKLNTEAFF.

Details on this clonotype: A much more abundant neighbour one base away suggests this may be a read error. The chain links TRBV28 to TRBJ2-7; 10 bases are shared with TRBD2. This CDR3 has 15 amino acids. CDR1 and CDR2 (germline): MDHEN, SYDVKM. In nucleotides, the CDR3 is TGTGCCAGCAGTTTTCTAGCGGGAGAACCCTACGAGCGGTACTTC. Amino acid sequence: CASSFLAGEPYERYF.

Regarding this clonotype: At one end, the junction sequence differs from germline, possibly due to a read error. V gene TRBV12-3 or TRBV12-4 combines with J gene TRBJ1-5, with D perhaps matching TRBD1 (5 bases). The CDR3 is made up of 15 amino acids. The CDR3 DNA sequence: TGTACCAGCAGTTCCGCCGGGGGAAGCAATCAGCCCCAGCATTTT. This gives the protein CTSSSAGGSNQPQHF.

J is TRBJ1-5 and V is TRBV27; no clear D gene. The CDR3 runs 11 residues. Germline CDR1 MNHEY, CDR2 SMNVEV (reference sequence). Trimming shortened V by 9 bases and J by 5 bases, and 8 bases separated the two germline ends. The CDR3 sequence is CARGVDQPQHF. In DNA form, the CDR3 reads TGTGCCAGGGGAGTGGATCAGCCCCAGCATTTT.

This clonotype was recorded a few times. The chain uses TRBV7-2 and TRBJ2-7; D might be TRBD1 (5 bases). Germline CDR1 SGHTA, CDR2 FQGNSA. The CDR3 has 19 amino acids. V was pared by 1 base and J by 2 bases, with 24 bases between. As DNA, the CDR3 is TGTGCCAGCAGCTTAGTGTTGGGAAGTCAGGGCCGCAGTACCTACGAGCAGTACTTC. Translated: CASSLVLGSQGRSTYEQYF.

The chain employs TRBV11-2 and TRBJ1-6; D is possibly TRBD1 (5 bases). Germline-derived CDR1 and CDR2 are SGHAT and FQNNGV. The CDR3 runs to 18 residues. V gave up 1 base and J gave up 4 bases, with 17 bases separating them. CDR3 protein: CASSLVGRPRGYNSPLHF. The CDR3 bases are TGTGCCAGCAGCTTAGTTGGCCGGCCTAGGGGTTATAATTCACCCCTCCACTTT.

This chain connects TRBV2 to TRBJ1-5; 10 bases align to TRBD1. The J segment lost 6 bases and the V segment lost 6 bases, leaving 8 bases of the junction unmatched. Germline-derived CDR1 and CDR2 are SNHLY and FYNNEI. This CDR3 comprises 15 residues. CDR3 sequence (DNA): TGTGCCAGCAGCAGGGACAGGGGTAACGGTCAGCCCCAGCATTTT. It translates to CASSRDRGNGQPQHF.

A word on this clonotype: The junction does not match germline at one end; this may be a read error. The CDR3 sequence is CASSLGTVDNGHTF. Here the CDR3 DNA reads TGCGCCAGCAGCTTGGGGACGGTGGATAATGGCCACACCTTC. The rearrangement links TRBV5-1 to TRBJ1-2; D is unclear. The CDR3 runs 14 residues. Germline V gene lookup returns CDR1 SGHRS and CDR2 YFSETQ. Complete variable domain (other parts from reference TRBV5-1 and TRBJ1-2): KAGVTQTPRYLIKTRGQQVTLSCSPISGHRSVSWYQQTPGQGLQFLFEYFSETQRNKGNFPGRFSGRQFSNSRSEMNVSTLELGDSALYLCASSLGTVDNGHTFGSGTRLTVV.

This rearrangement joins TRBV28 to TRBJ2-7, with D possibly being TRBD1 (6 bases). V lost 5 bases, J lost 3 bases, and 14 bases lay in between. The CDR3 has 14 amino acids. The V gene's germline CDR1 is MDHEN and CDR2 SYDVKM. The CDR3, as DNA: TGTGCCAGCAGTCTCCCCCAGGGGCTCTACGAGCAGTACTTC. Translation gives CASSLPQGLYEQYF.

The gene calls are TRBV10-3 and TRBJ2-4; 8 nucleotides match TRBD1. The better agreement between TRBJ2-7 and the DNA end casts doubt on the J call. The length of the CDR3 is 15 residues. Germline CDR1 ENHRY, CDR2 SYGVKD. The CDR3 region is CAISNIGTGEYEQYF. Here the CDR3 DNA reads TGTGCCATCAGCAACATCGGGACAGGAGAATACGAGCAGTACTTC.

In nucleotides, the CDR3 is TGTGCCAGCAGCGTTGATTCCCGGGTCGGGGAGACCCAGTACTTC. As protein: CASSVDSRVGETQYF. The genes are TRBV9 and TRBJ2-5; D is unresolved. Trimming left V 2 bases short and J 5 bases short, with 16 bases between. Germline V gene lookup returns CDR1 SGDLS and CDR2 YYNGEE. The CDR3 sequence is 15 residues long.

The chain recombines TRBV27 with TRBJ2-7, with D perhaps being TRBD1 or TRBD2 (5 bases each). This CDR3 contains 16 residues. CDR1 MNHEY and CDR2 SMNVEV come from the germline V gene (reference sequence). V lost 2 bases to trimming and J lost 0 bases, with 14 bases between them. CDR3 amino acids: CASSLSYGASSYEQYF. The CDR3 DNA reads TGTGCCAGCAGTTTAAGTTACGGGGCTAGCTCCTACGAGCAGTACTTC.

This clonotype was recorded a few times. The rearrangement uses TRBV20-1 and TRBJ2-3; 8 positions match TRBD2. V gave up 3 bases and J gave up 0 bases; unmatched junction bases: 8. Germline CDR1 and CDR2: DFQATT and SNEGSKA (reference sequence). This CDR3 contains 16 residues. CDR3 nucleotides: TGCAGTGCTAGCCGCCAGGCTAGCGGGAGCACAGATACGCAGTATTTT. Protein product: CSASRQASGSTDTQYF.

There are a few counts of this clonotype. The chain has TRBV5-1 and TRBJ2-5; D not resolved. The ends were cut back, 2 bases at V and 7 bases at J, with 18 bases in the middle. The CDR3 consists of 15 residues. Germline CDR1 reads SGHRS; CDR2 reads YFSETQ. The CDR3 protein is CASSLQPTKDGTQYF. The CDR3 DNA reads as TGCGCCAGCAGCTTACAACCGACCAAGGATGGGACCCAGTACTTC.

The CDR3 bases are TGCGCCAGCAGCCCCCTCCGAGTGAACACTGAAGCTTTCTTT. Encoded protein: CASSPLRVNTEAFF. This rearrangement joins TRBV5-1 to TRBJ1-1; D remains ambiguous. V was cut by 4 bases and J by 0 bases, with 10 bases left in between. The CDR3 length is 14 residues. Germline CDR1 is SGHRS and CDR2 is YFSETQ. Using reference TRBV5-1 and TRBJ1-1 for the parts outside the CDR3, the full variable domain is KAGVTQTPRYLIKTRGQQVTLSCSPISGHRSVSWYQQTPGQGLQFLFEYFSETQRNKGNFPGRFSGRQFSNSRSEMNVSTLELGDSALYLCASSPLRVNTEAFFGQGTRLTVV.

This clonotype came up a few times. A read error is possible here, since a much larger clone lies one base away. The gene calls are TRBV6-5 and TRBJ1-1, with D tentatively TRBD1 (6 bases). Trimming removed 6 bases at V and 4 bases at J, with 12 bases between. CDR3 length: 13 amino acids. The germline V gene encodes CDR1 MNHEY and CDR2 SVGAGI. CDR3 bases: TGTGCCAGCAGGTCCGACAGGAGCACTGAAGCTTTCTTT. Translation gives CASRSDRSTEAFF.